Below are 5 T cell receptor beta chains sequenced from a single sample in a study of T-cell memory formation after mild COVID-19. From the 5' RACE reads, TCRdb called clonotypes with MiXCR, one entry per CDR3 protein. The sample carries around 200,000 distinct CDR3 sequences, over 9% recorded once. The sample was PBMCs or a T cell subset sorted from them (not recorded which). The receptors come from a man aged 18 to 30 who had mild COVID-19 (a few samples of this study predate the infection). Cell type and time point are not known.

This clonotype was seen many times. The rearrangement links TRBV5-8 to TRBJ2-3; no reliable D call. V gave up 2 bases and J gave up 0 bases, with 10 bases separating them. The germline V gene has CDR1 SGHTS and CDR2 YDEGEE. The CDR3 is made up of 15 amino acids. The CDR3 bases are TGTGCCAGCAGCTTTGGCTCCACTAGCACAGATACGCAGTATTTT. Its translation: CASSFGSTSTDTQYF.

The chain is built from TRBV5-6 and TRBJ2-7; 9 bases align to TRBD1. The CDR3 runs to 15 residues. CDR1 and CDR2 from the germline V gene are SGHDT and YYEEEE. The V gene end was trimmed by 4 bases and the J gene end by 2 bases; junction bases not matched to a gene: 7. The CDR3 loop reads CASSRWDRVTYEQYF. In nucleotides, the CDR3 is TGTGCCAGCAGCCGTTGGGACAGGGTAACCTACGAGCAGTACTTC.

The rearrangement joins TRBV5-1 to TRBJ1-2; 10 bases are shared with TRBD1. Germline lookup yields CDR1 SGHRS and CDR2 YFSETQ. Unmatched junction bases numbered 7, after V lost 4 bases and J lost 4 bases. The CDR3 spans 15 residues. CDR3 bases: TGCGCCAGCAGCCTGGGACAGGGGAGCACCTATGGCTACACCTTC. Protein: CASSLGQGSTYGYTF.

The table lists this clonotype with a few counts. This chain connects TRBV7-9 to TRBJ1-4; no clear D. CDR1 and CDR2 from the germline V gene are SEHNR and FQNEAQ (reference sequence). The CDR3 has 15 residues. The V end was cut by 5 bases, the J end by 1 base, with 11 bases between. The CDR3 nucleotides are TGTGCCAGCAGCCCCCGTGTTAGAACTAATGAAAAACTGTTTTTT. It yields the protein CASSPRVRTNEKLFF.

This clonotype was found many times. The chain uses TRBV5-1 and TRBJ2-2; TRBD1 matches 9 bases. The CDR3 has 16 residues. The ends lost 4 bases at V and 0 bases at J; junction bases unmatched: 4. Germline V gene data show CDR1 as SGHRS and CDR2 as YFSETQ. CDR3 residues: CASSPGDRANTGELFF. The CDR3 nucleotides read TGCGCCAGCAGCCCAGGGGACAGGGCGAACACCGGGGAGCTGTTTTTT.